The rows below give T cell receptor beta chains drawn from one sample of a study of blood T cell repertoires in COVID-19. Sequencing was performed with immunoSEQ multiplex PCR; in TCRdb, only in-frame clones are kept and a portion is missing. Of 200,000 to 250,000 clones listed, roughly 85% were seen once; the top ten hold less than 4%. Sequenced: peripheral blood. Source of these receptors: a young woman with acute or convalescent COVID-19. Both conserved end residues are part of each CDR3. A D gene is named only where the DNA matches it firmly. Expanded clones get a size class; other rows say once, few or many, or leave the size out.

J gene | clone size | V gene | D gene | CDR3 protein | CDR3 DNA
TRBJ1-5 | . | TRBV5-6 | . | CASSRGVGNQPQHF | TGTGCCAGCAGCCGGGGGGTCGGCAATCAGCCCCAGCATTTT
TRBJ1-1 | . | TRBV2 | . | CASRGRMNTEAFF | TGTGCCAGCAGGGGGAGGATGAACACTGAAGCTTTCTTT
TRBJ2-5 | . | TRBV7-9 | . | CASSLALYRDETQYF | TGTGCCAGCAGCTTAGCACTGTACAGGGATGAGACCCAGTACTTC
TRBJ1-3 | few | TRBV11-2 | TRBD1 | CASSYITGGTGNTIYF | TGTGCCAGCAGCTACATTACAGGGGGTACTGGAAACACCATATATTTT
TRBJ2-1 | . | TRBV11-1 | TRBD2 | CASSTTSGQRDEQFF | TGTGCCAGCAGCACAACTAGCGGGCAACGAGATGAGCAGTTCTTC
TRBJ2-3 | few | TRBV6-6 | TRBD1 | CASSPGQGEDTQYF | TGTGCCAGCAGCCCTGGACAGGGGGAAGATACGCAGTATTTT
TRBJ2-1 | . | TRBV7-9 | TRBD2 | CASSPSGSNEQFF | TGTGCCAGCAGCCCAAGCGGGAGCAATGAGCAGTTCTTC
TRBJ2-3 | . | TRBV5-1 | . | CASTPRAERTDTQYF | TGCGCCAGCACCCCACGAGCGGAGCGCACAGATACGCAGTATTTT
TRBJ1-4 | . | TRBV10-2 | . | CASSDAGHLEKLFF | TGCGCCAGCAGTGACGCCGGACACCTTGAAAAACTGTTTTTT
TRBJ2-1 | . | TRBV6-2/TRBV6-3 | TRBD2 | CASSPLAGGINEQFF | TGTGCCAGCAGTCCCCTAGCGGGAGGTATCAATGAGCAGTTCTTC
TRBJ1-1 | . | TRBV19 | TRBD1 | CASRTQGALGDTEAFF | TGTGCCAGTAGGACACAGGGGGCGCTTGGGGACACTGAAGCTTTCTTT
TRBJ2-7 | . | TRBV5-1 | . | CASSSNPPGTGAYEQYF | TGCGCCAGCAGTTCGAACCCCCCCGGGACGGGAGCCTACGAGCAGTACTTC
TRBJ2-1 | . | TRBV13 | TRBD2 | CASTVGLAGGQFF | TGTGCCAGCACCGTGGGGCTAGCGGGAGGACAGTTCTTC
TRBJ2-3 | few | TRBV6-1 | TRBD2 | CASSEGTSGRFDTQYF | TGTGCCAGCAGTGAAGGGACTAGCGGGAGATTCGATACGCAGTATTTT
TRBJ1-1 | once | TRBV5-1 | . | CASSFPGNTEAFF | TGCGCCAGCAGCTTTCCCGGGAACACTGAAGCTTTCTTT
TRBJ2-2 | . | TRBV6-2/TRBV6-3 | . | CASNPQAGELFF | TGTGCCAGCAACCCTCAGGCCGGGGAGCTGTTTTTT
TRBJ2-3 | . | TRBV2 | TRBD1 | CASSEGDRGSTDTQYF | TGTGCCAGCAGTGAGGGGGACAGGGGGTCAACAGATACGCAGTATTTT
TRBJ2-7 | . | TRBV30 | TRBD1 | CAWNTGVHEQYF | TGTGCCTGGAACACAGGGGTCCACGAGCAGTACTTC
TRBJ2-2 | . | TRBV24-1 | . | CATSDLTNTGELFF | TGTGCCACCAGTGATTTGACAAACACCGGGGAGCTGTTTTTT
TRBJ2-1 | once | TRBV11-3 | TRBD2 | CASSSRTSGSYNEQFF | TGTGCCAGCAGCTCGCGGACTAGCGGGAGTTACAATGAGCAGTTCTTC
TRBJ1-2 | . | TRBV5-1 | . | CASSLRESSGGANYGYTF | TGCGCCAGCAGCTTACGGGAATCTAGTGGAGGGGCTAACTATGGCTACACCTTC
TRBJ1-5 | . | TRBV12-3/TRBV12-4 | . | CASSFAISQPQHF | TGTGCCAGCAGTTTTGCTATTAGTCAGCCCCAGCATTTT
TRBJ2-7 | . | TRBV3-1/TRBV3-2 | TRBD1 | CASSQGGGQGSYEQYF | TGTGCCAGCAGCCAAGGGGGGGGACAGGGCTCCTACGAGCAGTACTTC
TRBJ2-1 | . | TRBV9 | TRBD2 | CASSLTTSGSHNEQFF | TGTGCCAGCAGCCTAACGACTAGCGGGAGTCATAATGAGCAGTTCTTC
TRBJ2-7 | once | TRBV15 | TRBD2 | CATSRGLAGAHEQYF | TGTGCCACCAGCAGAGGACTAGCGGGAGCCCACGAGCAGTACTTC
TRBJ2-2 | . | TRBV5-6 | TRBD1 | CASSSRGQGNTGELFF | TGTGCCAGCAGCTCAAGAGGACAGGGGAACACCGGGGAGCTGTTTTTT
TRBJ2-5 | . | TRBV5-1 | . | CASSLGAEQETQYF | TGCGCCAGCAGCTTGGGGGCAGAACAAGAGACCCAGTACTTC
TRBJ2-5 | . | TRBV5-1 | TRBD2 | CASRPGLSRGETQYF | TGCGCCAGCAGACCGGGACTATCCCGCGGGGAGACCCAGTACTTC
TRBJ2-3 | . | TRBV14 | TRBD2 | CASSMRTSGRAWSDTQYF | TGTGCCAGCAGTATGAGGACTAGCGGGAGGGCCTGGTCAGATACGCAGTATTTT
TRBJ2-3 | . | TRBV5-1 | TRBD2 | CASSLEASGIISDTQYF | TGCGCCAGCAGCTTGGAGGCTAGCGGGATCATATCAGATACGCAGTATTTT
TRBJ1-2 | . | TRBV5-6 | . | CASSDPGSGYGYTF | TGTGCCAGCAGTGACCCGGGGTCGGGCTATGGCTACACCTTC
TRBJ1-1 | . | TRBV7-2 | . | CASSLTQSFTEAFF | TGTGCCAGCAGCTTAACACAGTCTTTCACTGAAGCTTTCTTT